A single sample is the source of the 9 T cell receptor beta chains below, sequenced in a study of beta chain features in type 1 diabetes. Study outcomes and limitations: TCRB CDR3s were moderately but significantly shorter in Type 1 diabetes patients in all four CD4+ subsets.

These receptors have no identified antigens. TCRB transcripts that were expressed got sequenced, as all of the isolated RNA had been reverse transcribed. Assay used: immunoSEQ multiplex PCR; TCRdb lists only in-frame clones, some missing. The data contain 160,000 or so clones, 8% to 9.5% of them singletons. The sample was central memory CD4+ T cells from blood. Every receptor here comes from a woman between 18 and 29 years old with type 1 diabetes.

This clone was seen a few times. The chain couples TRBV7-2 to TRBJ2-4; 7 bases are a match to TRBD2. Germline CDR1 and CDR2: SGHTA and FQGNSA. V shed 4 bases and J 8 bases; nucleotides not matched to a gene: 8. CDR3 length: 14 amino acids. CDR3 amino acids: CASSWRESPDIQYF. The CDR3 DNA follows: TGTGCCAGCAGCTGGCGGGAGTCCCCGGACATTCAGTACTTC. Filled out from reference TRBV7-2 and TRBJ2-4, the complete variable domain reads GAGVSQSPSNKVTEKGKDVELRCDPISGHTALYWYRQSLGQGLEFLIYFQGNSAPDKSGLPSDRFSAERTGGSVSTLTIQRTQQEDSAVYLCASSWRESPDIQYFGAGTRLSVL.

This clone was detected ten times or more. The rearrangement uses TRBV4-1 and TRBJ2-3; no reliable D call. Trimming stripped 1 base from V and 0 bases from J, with 8 bases between. The CDR3 is 15 amino acids. Germline V gives CDR1 MGHRA, CDR2 YSYEKL. CDR3 coding DNA: TGCGCCAGCAGCCAAGGGCTGACTAGCACAGATACGCAGTATTTT. Translating it yields CASSQGLTSTDTQYF.

The CDR3 loop reads CASSYGASGNINVLTF. Here the CDR3 DNA reads TGTGCCAGCAGTTACGGAGCTAGCGGGAATATCAACGTCCTGACTTTC. The chain employs TRBV6-6 and TRBJ2-6; 9 bases map to TRBD2. With 2 bases clipped from V and 9 bases from J, the junction kept 8 bases outside the gene matches. Per germline, CDR1 MNHNY and CDR2 SVGAGI (reference sequence). The CDR3 runs to 16 residues.

The rearrangement joins TRBV7-8 to TRBJ2-1; TRBD2 matches 10 bases. The trim removed 3 bases at V and 7 bases at J, leaving 9 bases unmatched. There are 16 residues in the CDR3. Per the germline V gene, CDR1 is SGHVS and CDR2 is FQNEAQ. The CDR3 DNA reads as TGTGCCAGCAGCTTGGGGGGTCTAGCGGGAGTAAATGAGCAGTTCTTC. Encoded protein: CASSLGGLAGVNEQFF. The whole variable domain, filled in from reference TRBV7-8 and TRBJ2-1, reads GAGVSQSPRYKVAKRGQDVALRCDPISGHVSLFWYQQALGQGPEFLTYFQNEAQLDKSGLPSDRFFAERPEGSVSTLKIQRTQQEDSAVYLCASSLGGLAGVNEQFFGPGTRLTVL.

This clone has just a few counts. The chain's CDR3 is CAMAGVSYNEQFF. CDR3 nucleotides: TGTGCCATGGCGGGAGTCTCCTACAATGAGCAGTTCTTC. The chain has TRBV2 and TRBJ2-1; 7 bases fit TRBD2. The ends lost 10 bases at V and 0 bases at J; junction bases unmatched: 3. The germline V gene has CDR1 SNHLY and CDR2 FYNNEI. The CDR3 runs to 13 residues.

The table lists this clone with a few counts. The rearrangement uses TRBV6-5 and TRBJ1-1; D gene unclear. V lost 4 bases and J lost 2, with 11 bases in between. Looked up from germline, CDR1 is MNHEY and CDR2 is SVGAGI. The CDR3 sequence is 14 residues long. The CDR3 loop reads CASSLSNFNTEAFF. CDR3 DNA sequence: TGTGCCAGCAGTTTAAGTAACTTCAACACTGAAGCTTTCTTT.

V is TRBV5-1 and J is TRBJ2-7, with D possibly being TRBD1 (6 bases). V lost 4 bases and J lost 6, with 20 bases in between. The CDR3 spans 15 residues. Germline loops: CDR1 SGHRS, CDR2 YFSETQ. In DNA form, the CDR3 reads TGCGCCAGCAGCCTGGGCCGCGGTGGACAGAGCGAGCAGTACTTC. It yields the protein CASSLGRGGQSEQYF.

V and J are TRBV7-9 and TRBJ2-3; 8 nucleotides align to TRBD2. The ends lost 4 bases at V and 0 bases at J; junction bases unmatched: 3. This CDR3 comprises 15 residues. CDR1 is SEHNR and CDR2 is FQNEAQ in the germline V gene (reference sequence). This CDR3 is CASSSERGSTDTQYF. The DNA of the CDR3 is TGTGCCAGCAGCTCGGAGCGGGGGAGCACAGATACGCAGTATTTT.

At least ten counts were recorded for this clone. The rearrangement uses TRBV4-3 and TRBJ1-4; D not certain. V lost 1 base and J lost 6, with 6 bases in between. The CDR3 sequence is 13 residues long. Germline V gene data show CDR1 as LGHNA and CDR2 as YSLEER. DNA for the CDR3: TGCGCCAGCAGCCAAGTCGGTGATGAAAAACTGTTTTTT. Residues: CASSQVGDEKLFF.